A selection of T cell receptor beta chains follows, all from one sample in a study of blood T cells in healthy people across ages. TCRdb passed the 5' RACE reads through MiXCR, listing each CDR3 protein once. In the table there are about 640,000 distinct CDR3 sequences, around 54% of which are singletons. Sequencing was carried out using blood. Receptor source: a man between 60 and 75 years old in good health. Both conserved end residues are part of each CDR3. D genes are given only for firm matches. Where a row states a size, it is once, few, many or the class of an expanded clone; other rows omit it.

v_gene	j_gene	d_gene	abundance	CDR3aa	CDR3nt
TRBV24-1	TRBJ2-5	.	.	CATSDLRGVGYSERETQYF	TGTGCCACCAGTGATTTGAGGGGTGTCGGCTACTCGGAAAGGGAGACCCAGTACTTC
TRBV20-1	TRBJ2-5	TRBD2	.	CSAPTSGGSGTQYF	TGCAGTGCTCCTACTAGCGGGGGGAGTGGGACCCAGTACTTC
TRBV27	TRBJ2-3	TRBD2	few	CASSLAGGAPDTQYF	TGTGCCAGCAGTTTAGCGGGGGGTGCTCCAGATACGCAGTATTTT
TRBV7-2	TRBJ2-1	.	.	CASSLSFGDYNEQFF	TGTGCCAGCAGCTTATCTTTCGGGGACTACAATGAGCAGTTCTTC
TRBV27	TRBJ2-4	.	few	CASSQDLLAKNIQYF	TGTGCCAGCAGCCAGGACCTTCTAGCCAAAAACATTCAGTACTTC
TRBV2	TRBJ2-1	.	.	CASSGLVYNEQFF	TGTGCCAGCAGTGGACTAGTCTACAATGAGCAGTTCTTC
TRBV10-3	TRBJ2-3	.	.	CATARDATTDTQYF	TGTGCCACAGCAAGAGACGCCACCACAGATACGCAGTATTTT
TRBV2	TRBJ2-5	.	.	CASSEGGIQETQYF	TGTGCCAGCAGTGAAGGCGGGATCCAAGAGACCCAGTACTTC
TRBV10-3	TRBJ2-1	TRBD2	.	CAINAGLAGGRSYNEQFF	TGTGCCATCAATGCTGGACTAGCGGGGGGCCGCTCCTACAATGAGCAGTTCTTC
TRBV29-1	TRBJ2-7	TRBD1	many	CSVGTGTYEQYF	TGCAGCGTCGGGACAGGGACCTACGAGCAGTACTTC
TRBV15	TRBJ2-6	.	.	CATSRPTWANVLTF	TGTGCCACCAGCAGACCCACGTGGGCCAACGTTCTGACTTTC
TRBV3-1	TRBJ1-2	TRBD1	.	CASSPVAGGIRGYTF	TGTGCCAGCAGCCCCGTGGCAGGGGGAATAAGAGGCTACACCTTC
TRBV12-3/TRBV12-4	TRBJ2-3	TRBD2	.	CASSLHGGGRADTQYF	TGTGCCAGCAGCCTCCATGGCGGGGGGAGAGCAGATACGCAGTATTTT
TRBV10-1	TRBJ1-2	.	.	CASSEAGGDGYTF	TGCGCCAGCAGTGAGGCGGGGGGCGATGGCTACACCTTC
TRBV5-1	TRBJ1-1	.	.	CASSGWEFEAEAFF	TGCGCCAGCAGTGGATGGGAATTCGAGGCTGAAGCTTTCTTT
TRBV28	TRBJ2-6	.	.	CASTGPEPSSGANVLTF	TGTGCCAGCACCGGTCCAGAACCAAGCTCTGGGGCCAACGTCCTGACTTTC
TRBV4-2	TRBJ2-3	.	.	CASSQEHPQARALDTQYF	TGTGCCAGCAGCCAAGAGCACCCGCAAGCGAGAGCCCTAGATACGCAGTATTTT
TRBV9	TRBJ1-2	TRBD1	.	CASSVGGQGLYYGYTF	TGTGCCAGCAGCGTCGGGGGACAGGGACTCTACTATGGCTACACCTTC
TRBV20-1	TRBJ2-4	.	few	CSGVPGGKNIQYF	TGCAGTGGAGTGCCAGGGGGGAAAAACATTCAGTACTTC
TRBV2	TRBJ1-2	.	once	CASQDGNSYGYTF	TGTGCCAGCCAGGACGGGAATAGCTATGGCTACACCTTC
TRBV7-6	TRBJ2-1	.	.	CASSLGGQRQHNEQFF	TGTGCCAGCAGCTTAGGCGGACAGAGACAACACAATGAGCAGTTCTTC
TRBV5-1	TRBJ2-2	TRBD1	.	CASSSGQGGNTGELFF	TGCGCCAGCAGCTCAGGACAGGGGGGAAACACCGGGGAGCTGTTTTTT
TRBV5-5	TRBJ1-6	TRBD1	.	CASSLFLGQDNSPLHF	TGTGCCAGCAGCTTATTTTTGGGACAGGATAATTCACCCCTCCACTTT
TRBV7-8	TRBJ2-7	TRBD1	.	CASSQGQGICYEQYF	TGTGCCAGCAGCCAGGGACAGGGGATATGCTACGAGCAGTACTTC
TRBV9	TRBJ2-1	.	.	CASSGRDYNEQFF	TGTGCCAGCAGCGGGAGGGACTACAATGAGCAGTTCTTC
TRBV20-1	TRBJ2-5	TRBD2	few	CSASRLAGQETQYF	TGCAGTGCTAGCCGACTAGCGGGACAAGAGACCCAGTACTTC
TRBV6-5	TRBJ2-5	.	.	CASSYSTGRETQYF	TGTGCCAGCAGTTACTCGACGGGCAGGGAGACCCAGTACTTC
TRBV29-1	TRBJ2-1	TRBD1	few	CSSPGQGHNEQFF	TGCAGCTCTCCGGGACAGGGGCACAATGAGCAGTTCTTC
TRBV3-1	TRBJ1-2	TRBD1	.	CASSQGGTADGYTF	TGTGCCAGCAGCCAAGGAGGGACAGCGGATGGCTACACCTTC
TRBV10-3	TRBJ1-5	.	few	CAISALPTGGYSNQPQHF	TGTGCCATCAGTGCACTCCCCACAGGAGGTTATAGCAATCAGCCCCAGCATTTT
TRBV3-1	TRBJ2-1	.	.	CASSPLQGSNEQFF	TGTGCCAGCAGCCCTTTACAGGGATCCAATGAGCAGTTCTTC
TRBV7-2	TRBJ2-7	.	.	CASSLVSLGAKGEQYF	TGTGCCAGCAGCTTAGTCTCTTTAGGCGCGAAAGGCGAGCAGTACTTC
TRBV4-1	TRBJ1-5	.	.	CASSHWGRGRDQPQHF	TGCGCCAGCAGCCATTGGGGGCGAGGGCGGGATCAGCCCCAGCATTTT
TRBV28	TRBJ1-2	.	few	CASSLWLTVTNYGYTF	TGTGCCAGCAGTTTATGGTTAACAGTTACTAACTATGGCTACACCTTC
TRBV4-2	TRBJ2-5	.	.	CASSQAEVETQYF	TGTGCCAGCAGCCAGGCTGAGGTAGAGACCCAGTACTTC
TRBV5-1	TRBJ2-1	TRBD2	.	CASSLAGTSGGGNEQFF	TGCGCCAGCAGCTTGGCCGGGACTAGCGGGGGAGGCAATGAGCAGTTCTTC
TRBV5-1	TRBJ2-1	.	.	CASSLSRAIRNEQFF	TGCGCCAGCAGCTTGTCCCGGGCCATAAGGAATGAGCAGTTCTTC
TRBV10-3	TRBJ2-7	.	.	CATGATGADEQYF	TGTGCCACTGGCGCGACAGGCGCCGACGAGCAGTACTTC
TRBV5-1	TRBJ1-5	TRBD1	.	CASSLRTGEPQHF	TGCGCCAGCAGCTTAAGGACAGGGGAGCCCCAGCATTTT
TRBV6-4	TRBJ2-7	.	.	CASSDPRGRAPHYYEQYF	TGTGCCAGCAGTGATCCCCGAGGCAGGGCACCCCACTACTACGAGCAGTACTTC
TRBV6-6	TRBJ2-3	.	.	CVSTRLPDTQYF	TGTGTCAGCACCCGACTTCCAGATACGCAGTATTTT
TRBV7-9	TRBJ2-5	.	few	CASSLVGSGEQYF	TGTGCCAGCAGCTTAGTCGGGTCGGGTGAGCAGTACTTC
TRBV4-2	TRBJ2-5	TRBD2	.	CASSQDRVGGASKTRYF	TGTGCCAGCAGCCAAGATCGAGTCGGGGGGGCTAGTAAGACCCGGTACTTC
TRBV6-2/TRBV6-3	TRBJ2-3	.	once	CASRLLTRDTQCF	TGTGCCAGCAGACTTCTCACAAGAGATACGCAGTGTTTT
TRBV20-1	TRBJ1-1	.	.	CSARWNTEAFF	TGCAGTGCTAGATGGAACACTGAAGCTTTCTTT
TRBV7-2	TRBJ2-1	.	.	CASSTRDQADEQFF	TGTGCCAGCAGCACCAGGGACCAAGCCGATGAGCAGTTCTTC
TRBV15	TRBJ1-4	TRBD1	.	CATSKGQGALVANEKLFF	TGTGCCACCAGCAAAGGACAGGGGGCTCTAGTAGCTAATGAAAAACTGTTTTTT
TRBV10-3	TRBJ1-3	.	.	CATQVPYSGNTIYF	TGTGCCACCCAAGTACCATACTCTGGAAACACCATATATTTT
TRBV5-1	TRBJ2-1	.	.	CASSLIAGPVYNEQFF	TGCGCCAGCAGCTTGATCGCAGGACCAGTTTACAATGAGCAGTTCTTC
TRBV5-8	TRBJ2-5	TRBD1	.	CASSFLRGRDSQETQYF	TGTGCCAGCAGCTTTTTGAGGGGCCGGGACAGTCAAGAGACCCAGTACTTC
TRBV6-6	TRBJ2-6	TRBD2	.	CASSPQAGDSGANVLTF	TGTGCCAGCAGTCCCCAAGCGGGGGACTCTGGGGCCAACGTCCTGACTTTC
TRBV20-1	TRBJ1-1	.	.	CSARDPARDTEAFF	TGCAGTGCTAGAGATCCCGCCCGGGACACTGAAGCTTTCTTT
TRBV6-6	TRBJ1-2	.	few	CASSYSEGTGYTF	TGTGCCAGCAGTTACTCGGAGGGGACGGGCTACACCTTC
TRBV7-9	TRBJ2-1	TRBD2	.	CASADFRGLGNEQFF	TGTGCCAGCGCTGACTTCCGGGGACTAGGGAATGAGCAGTTCTTC
TRBV12-3/TRBV12-4	TRBJ2-3	.	.	CASKWRGVRSDTQYF	TGTGCCAGCAAATGGAGAGGGGTCAGGTCAGATACGCAGTATTTT